The present T cell receptor beta chain was sequenced within a study of PD-1 blockade in classical Hodgkin lymphoma. The CDR3 is made up of 14 amino acids. CDR1 SEHNR and CDR2 FQNEAQ come from the germline V gene (reference sequence). V lost 5 bases and J 6 bases, leaving 15 bases between the germline ends. Concerning this clone itself: Its antigen is not known.

Findings and caveats of the study: Reported baseline diversity: healthy donors highest, relapsed/refractory patients lowest.

Measured with immunoSEQ multiplex PCR; TCRdb has only the in-frame clones, and not every one. This repertoire shows 25,000 to 30,000 clones, roughly 90% found once; its top ten account for 3.5% to 4%. As for time point: newly diagnosed, previously untreated cHL patient sample. PBMCs representing newly diagnosed, untreated classical Hodgkin lymphoma functioned as the comparison. This chain connects TRBV7-9 to TRBJ2-3; possibly TRBD2 for D (6 bases). Source material: peripheral blood mononuclear cells (PBMCs). The sequence was collected from a human donor with classical Hodgkin lymphoma. CDR3 sequence: CASSTLAVHDTQYF. Written as DNA, the CDR3 is TGTGCCAGCAGCACCTTAGCGGTCCACGATACGCAGTATTTT.